This record covers a single TCR beta chain. The method was immunoSEQ multiplex PCR; TCRdb's version includes in-frame clones alone and lacks a portion of them. The sample yields 93,000 or so clones, around 80% seen once. Unstimulated PBMCs were sorted into CD3+CD4+ and CD3+CD8+ populations. This CDR3 has 16 residues. Germline-derived CDR1 and CDR2 are MNHNY and SVGAGI (reference sequence). Between the trimmed V and J ends, which lost 3 bases and 8 bases, there was a span of 22 bases. This entry comes from a study of T cell clones after liver transplantation. About the study: Blood was drawn pre-transplant, before withdrawal, and after full or failed withdrawal.

This material consisted of CD4+ T cells from blood, taken roughly 50 months after liver transplant. This receptor was obtained from a human patient who received a liver transplant. The graft donor may be the source of some T cells. J is TRBJ1-2 and V is TRBV6-6; no firm D call. CDR3 loop: CASSYLEAGSSAGYTF. CDR3 coding DNA: TGTGCCAGCAGTTATCTAGAAGCCGGGTCCTCGGCGGGCTACACCTTC.